This T cell receptor (beta chain) came from a study of human T cells and chemical hapten exposure. Trimming took 5 bases from V and 0 from J, leaving 10 bases between them. The CDR3 has 14 amino acids. Germline V gene data show CDR1 as MGHRA and CDR2 as YSYEKL. There are many counts of this clonotype. Time point in this sample: patch test 2, 6 weeks after DPC sensitization. Treatment here: therapeutic diphenylcyclopropenone sensitization with weekly scalp DPC. TCRdb redid the calling of the RACE reads with MiXCR, one entry per CDR3 protein. The sample records approximately 96,000 distinct CDR3 sequences, over 7.5% being singletons.

V usage is TRBV4-1 and J usage is TRBJ2-5, with unresolved D. The TCR comes from a woman aged 35 to 49 with alopecia areata. Some clones in this sample may be carry-over from other donors' samples. The sample here was whole blood, taken in connection with sensitization to the hapten diphenylcyclopropenone (DPC). CDR3 DNA: TGCGCCAGCAGCGGTGTTAGCAACCAAGAGACCCAGTACTTC. Its translation is CASSGVSNQETQYF.